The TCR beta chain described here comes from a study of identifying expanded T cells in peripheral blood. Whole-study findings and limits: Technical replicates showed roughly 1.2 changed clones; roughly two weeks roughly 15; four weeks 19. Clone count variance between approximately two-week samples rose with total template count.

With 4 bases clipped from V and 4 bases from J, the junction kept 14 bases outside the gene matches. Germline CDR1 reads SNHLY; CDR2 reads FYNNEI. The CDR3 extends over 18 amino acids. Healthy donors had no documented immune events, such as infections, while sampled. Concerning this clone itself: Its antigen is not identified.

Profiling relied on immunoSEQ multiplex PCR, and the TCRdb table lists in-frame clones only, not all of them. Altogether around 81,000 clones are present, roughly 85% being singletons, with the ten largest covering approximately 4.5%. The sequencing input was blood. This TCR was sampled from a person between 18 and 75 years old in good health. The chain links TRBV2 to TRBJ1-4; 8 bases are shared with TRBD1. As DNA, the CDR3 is TGTGCCAGCAGTGTCCTAAAAGAGGAACAGGGGGATAATGAAAAACTGTTTTTT. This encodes CASSVLKEEQGDNEKLFF.